The 10 T cell receptor beta chains reported below all come from one sample, sequenced in a study of regulatory T cells in long-lasting Graves disease. TCR beta libraries were built with iRepertoire HTBI primers and Arm-PCR of CDR3 regions. TCRdb reprocessed the multiplex PCR reads with MiXCR, giving one entry per CDR3 protein. In the table there are under 450,000 distinct CDR3 sequences, about 16% of which are singletons. This sample's time point: newly diagnosed GD, antithyroid drugs for less than 3 months. PBMC RNA served as the TCR library source. This same sample was also taken into another study, of T cells in Graves' hyperthyroidism and ophthalmopathy.

The material sequenced was peripheral blood mononuclear cells (PBMCs), taken at new diagnosis, from a patient treated with antithyroid drugs. The source of these receptors is a woman between 18 and 29 years old with Graves disease.

V gene TRBV28 combines with J gene TRBJ2-7, with TRBD1 matching over 10 bases. Germline loops: CDR1 MDHEN, CDR2 SYDVKM. The CDR3 is 15 residues long. The J segment lost 5 bases and the V segment lost 1 base, leaving 5 bases of the junction unmatched. The CDR3 region is CASSLSRQGANEQYF. The DNA of the CDR3 is TGTGCCAGCAGTTTATCCCGACAGGGGGCCAACGAGCAGTACTTC.

V gene TRBV7-2 combines with J gene TRBJ2-3, with 10 bases that match TRBD2. After removal of 8 bases from V and 3 bases from J, the junction contained 8 bases not matched to a gene. The V gene's germline CDR1 is SGHTA and CDR2 FQGNSA. The CDR3 runs 15 residues. This CDR3 is CASGAGTSETDTQYF. In DNA, the CDR3 is TGTGCCAGCGGCGCCGGGACTAGCGAGACAGATACGCAGTATTTT.

This clonotype was observed at least ten times. V is TRBV29-1 and J is TRBJ1-2, with 9 bases matching TRBD1. CDR3 length: 13 amino acids. CDR1 is SQVTM and CDR2 is ANQGSEA in the germline V gene. V lost 0 bases and J lost 8; bases outside the gene matches: 4. CDR3 region: CSVEDGTGKGYTF. CDR3 in DNA: TGCAGCGTTGAAGATGGGACAGGGAAGGGCTACACCTTC.

This clonotype was seen ten or more times. The chain joins TRBV20-1 to TRBJ2-7, with 8 positions matching TRBD2. Germline lookup yields CDR1 DFQATT and CDR2 SNEGSKA (reference sequence). This CDR3 is 15 amino acids long. V lost 6 bases to trimming and J lost 5 bases; unmatched junction nucleotides: 15. The CDR3, as DNA: TGCAGTGCCCCGGTCCTGGGCGGGAGGCTGGACGAGCAGTACTTC. The encoded protein is CSAPVLGGRLDEQYF.

This clonotype has just a few counts. This CDR3 reads CASGSGGTDTQYF. In DNA, the CDR3 is TGTGCCAGCGGAAGCGGGGGCACAGATACGCAGTATTTT. The chain joins TRBV7-3 to TRBJ2-3, with 7 bases that match TRBD2. Trimming at V came to 8 bases and at J to 1 base, leaving 3 bases not matched to a gene. The CDR3 spans 13 residues. Germline CDR1 SGHTA, CDR2 FQGTGA.

The rearrangement uses TRBV27 and TRBJ2-2, with D perhaps matching TRBD1 or TRBD2 (5 bases each). The CDR3 is 14 amino acids. Germline lookup yields CDR1 MNHEY and CDR2 SMNVEV (reference sequence). The V end was cut by 11 bases, the J end by 5 bases, with 18 bases between. CDR3 amino acids: CAGNKTWGTGELFF. The CDR3 DNA reads TGTGCCGGAAATAAAACGTGGGGGACCGGGGAGCTGTTTTTT.

There are many counts of this clonotype. The chain is built from TRBV20-1 and TRBJ1-1, with 9 nucleotides matching TRBD1. CDR3 size: 15 residues. The V gene end was trimmed by 5 bases and the J gene end by 1 base; junction bases not matched to a gene: 8. Germline values: CDR1 DFQATT, CDR2 SNEGSKA (reference sequence). The chain's CDR3 is CSAPRTGAGNTEAFF. The CDR3 DNA reads as TGCAGTGCTCCTCGGACAGGGGCCGGGAACACTGAAGCTTTCTTT.

At least ten counts were recorded for this clonotype. This chain uses TRBV6-2 or TRBV6-3 with TRBJ2-1; 11 bases align to TRBD1. V shed 5 bases and J 6 bases; nucleotides not matched to a gene: 6. CDR1 MNHEY and CDR2 SVGEGT come from the germline V gene. The CDR3 runs 15 residues. The CDR3 here is CASSEGQGARNEQFF. CDR3 DNA: TGTGCCAGCAGTGAAGGACAGGGGGCGCGCAATGAGCAGTTCTTC.

CDR3 residues: CASSLTSVPDTQYF. CDR3 bases: TGTGCCAGCAGTCTGACTAGCGTGCCAGATACGCAGTATTTT. The V call is TRBV6-1, the J call TRBJ2-3; 8 nucleotides agree with TRBD2. The CDR3 loop spans 14 amino acids. The ends lost 5 bases at V and 4 bases at J; junction bases unmatched: 5. CDR1 is MNHNS, CDR2 SASEGT, per germline.

This clonotype has a count of ten or more. The genes are TRBV11-2 and TRBJ2-3, with D perhaps TRBD2 (7 bases). Germline V gives CDR1 SGHAT, CDR2 FQNNGV. V was pared by 6 bases and J by 5 bases, with 21 bases between. The CDR3 spans 16 residues. The CDR3 DNA sequence: TGTGCCAGCAGGAAAACCCGGGGGGCTTTTATAGATACGCAGTATTTT. This gives the protein CASRKTRGAFIDTQYF.